A selection of T cell receptor beta chains follows, all from one sample in a study of cytomegalovirus exposure and HLA in healthy donors. The table came from immunoSEQ multiplex PCR; TCRdb's copy has only in-frame clones and leaves some out. The data show fewer than 200,000 clones, about 80% seen once. The source material was PBMCs. These receptor sequences come from a girl aged 5-17 years in good health and CMV-seropositive. Each CDR3 is given with its conserved first and last residue.

>TRBJ1-4|TRBV28
CASSLIARVGEKLFF
>TRBJ2-7|TRBV6-5
CASSYGYSSGDYEQYF
>TRBJ2-1|TRBV7-6
CASSPLAGGDRNEQFF
>TRBJ2-7|TRBV5-1
CASSLARLAGYEQYF
>TRBJ2-7|TRBV2
CASSEMGSHYEQYF
>TRBJ2-7|TRBV5-6
CASSSYSGRAYEQYF
>TRBJ2-3|TRBV6-6
CASSPAGYTQYF
>TRBJ2-1|TRBV5-6
CASSRSGTGLQHNEQFF
>TRBJ2-3|TRBV28
CASTSPGTSVTDTQYF
>TRBJ2-7|TRBV11-2
CASSLELFVEQYF
>TRBJ1-2|TRBV27
CASRGAPNYGYTF
>TRBJ1-3|TRBV2
CASSETRGGNTIYF
>TRBJ2-1|TRBV6-5
CASSHRTYDEQFF
>TRBJ2-7|TRBV9
CASGGQGSAYEQYF
>TRBJ2-1|TRBV28
CASSNKGQGNEQFF
>TRBJ2-7|TRBV28
CASRSQGGNYEQYF
>NA|TRBV27
CASSLPPGTGKVEQYF
>TRBJ2-1|TRBV7-2
CASSSPGLPRGEQFF
>TRBJ2-2|TRBV7-3
CASSQASGGELFF
>TRBJ2-4|TRBV4-1
CASSQDRGNIQYF
>TRBJ1-4|TRBV11-2
CASSLVGFQLNEKLFF
>TRBJ1-1|TRBV28
CASSRRGVMNTEAFF
>TRBJ1-5|TRBV28
CASSFNDRVRQPQHF
>TRBJ1-4|TRBV6-1
CASSEGTGSEKLFF